A single sample is the source of the 13 T cell receptor beta chains below, sequenced in a study of OX40 agonist ivuxolimab in advanced cancers. The protocol was immunoSEQ multiplex PCR, while the TCRdb copy is restricted to in-frame clones and leaves out a portion. This sample has some 60,000 clones, with 87% found just once. This specimen was CD4+ or CD8+ T cells sorted from blood, taken in a trial of the OX40 agonist ivuxolimab. The receptor set was obtained from an adult with an advanced solid tumor such as melanoma, head and neck, liver or kidney cancer.

The V call is TRBV4-1, the J call TRBJ1-3; D remains ambiguous. V shed 2 bases and J shed 3 bases, with 8 bases lying between them. This CDR3 has 14 residues. Germline loops: CDR1 MGHRA, CDR2 YSYEKL. The CDR3 DNA reads TGCGCCAGCAGCCAACCATTAGTTGGAAACACCATATATTTT. It specifies CASSQPLVGNTIYF.

V and J are TRBV5-1 and TRBJ1-1; D is unresolved. V lost 4 bases and J lost 0, with 22 bases in between. CDR1 and CDR2 from the germline V gene are SGHRS and YFSETQ. The length of the CDR3 is 18 residues. The CDR3 loop reads CASSRAGPQTSMNTEAFF. Written as DNA, the CDR3 is TGCGCCAGCAGCCGTGCCGGGCCCCAAACATCTATGAACACTGAAGCTTTCTTT.

The J gene is TRBJ1-6, the V gene TRBV5-1, with unresolved D. Trimming cost V 4 bases and J 10 bases, with 15 bases left between them. Germline CDR1 and CDR2: SGHRS and YFSETQ. The CDR3 consists of 14 residues. The CDR3 here is CASSPQIDRSPLHF. Written as DNA, the CDR3 is TGCGCCAGCAGCCCACAAATCGATAGGTCACCCCTCCACTTT.

The chain joins TRBV29-1 to TRBJ1-2; 8 nucleotides line up with TRBD1. V lost 6 bases and J lost 8; bases outside the gene matches: 5. The CDR3 is 11 residues long. The germline V gene encodes CDR1 SQVTM and CDR2 ANQGSEA. CDR3 coding DNA: TGCAGCGTCAACTCAGGGGGCGGCTACACCTTC. Translated, it gives CSVNSGGGYTF.

The chain couples TRBV9 to TRBJ2-2, with TRBD1 as a possible D gene (6 bases). Germline CDR1 and CDR2: SGDLS and YYNGEE. V was cut by 7 bases and J by 6 bases, with 13 bases left in between. This CDR3 contains 13 residues. The CDR3 sequence: CASARGEPGELFF. The CDR3, as DNA: TGTGCCAGCGCCAGGGGAGAACCCGGGGAGCTGTTTTTT.

The V and J genes are TRBV7-8 and TRBJ2-6; 7 positions match TRBD2. The CDR3 length is 18 residues. With V trimmed by 5 bases and J by 2 bases, 12 bases remained unmatched. CDR1 and CDR2 (germline): SGHVS, FQNEAQ. The CDR3 region is CASSPAGLDFTGANVLTF. The CDR3 DNA reads TGTGCCAGCAGCCCGGCCGGACTAGACTTCACTGGGGCCAACGTCCTGACTTTC.

The table lists this clone with a few counts. The genes are TRBV6-5 and TRBJ1-2, with D unclear. CDR3 length: 13 residues. V was trimmed by 6 bases and J by 3 bases, leaving 11 bases between them. Germline loops: CDR1 MNHEY, CDR2 SVGAGI. DNA of the CDR3: TGTGCCAGCAGCACCCCGGGCTACTATGGCTACACCTTC. Protein sequence: CASSTPGYYGYTF.

In this sample, this clone turned up a few times. J is TRBJ1-1 and V is TRBV4-2; 7 bases align to TRBD1. The junction had 15 bases not matched to a gene; V was cut back by 3 bases and J by 5 bases. Germline V gene sequence: CDR1 LGHNA, CDR2 YNFKEQ. This CDR3 is built from 17 residues. CDR3 nucleotide sequence: TGTGCCAGCAGCCAGAATGGACAGGTGGGGTTGAGGACTGAAGCTTTCTTT. Protein: CASSQNGQVGLRTEAFF.

V usage is TRBV5-1 and J usage is TRBJ2-3, with 11 nucleotides matching TRBD2. CDR1 and CDR2 from the germline V gene are SGHRS and YFSETQ. The ends lost 3 bases at V and 2 bases at J; junction bases unmatched: 14. This CDR3 spans 19 amino acids. The chain's CDR3 is CASSSGLGLAGTPTDTQYF. The DNA of the CDR3 is TGCGCCAGCAGCTCCGGACTTGGACTAGCGGGTACCCCCACAGATACGCAGTATTTT.

Comments on this clone: Other DNA sequences in the sample encode the same CDR3. The CDR3 DNA follows: TGTGCCAGCAGCTCCACAGGTGGAAATCAGCCCCAGCATTTT. It yields the protein CASSSTGGNQPQHF. The V gene is TRBV7-8, the J gene TRBJ1-5; a weak D match, TRBD1 (5 bases). The germline V gene encodes CDR1 SGHVS and CDR2 FQNEAQ. The V end lost 4 bases, the J end lost 4 bases, and 11 bases lay between the germline ends. CDR3 length: 14 residues. Full variable domain (remainder filled in from reference TRBV7-8 and TRBJ1-5): GAGVSQSPRYKVAKRGQDVALRCDPISGHVSLFWYQQALGQGPEFLTYFQNEAQLDKSGLPSDRFFAERPEGSVSTLKIQRTQQEDSAVYLCASSSTGGNQPQHFGDGTRLSIL.

The CDR3 region has the DNA TGTGCCAGCAGTGACGCGGGGGGCCGGGATACGCAGTATTTT. Encoded protein: CASSDAGGRDTQYF. V gene TRBV6-4 combines with J gene TRBJ2-3; 8 bases map to TRBD2. CDR1 and CDR2 (germline): MRHNA, SNTAGT. Trimming removed 2 bases from V and 6 bases from J; junction bases left unmatched: 4. The CDR3 is 14 residues long.

This chain joins TRBV6-1 and TRBJ1-1, with D unclear. CDR3 length: 15 amino acids. The V gene's germline CDR1 is MNHNS and CDR2 SASEGT. V was pared by 2 bases and J by 1 base, with 11 bases between. The CDR3: CASSEYWGANTEAFF. The CDR3 DNA follows: TGTGCCAGCAGTGAATATTGGGGAGCGAACACTGAAGCTTTCTTT.

The sample holds one count of this clone. CDR3 residues: CASSVGTRSGSDTQYF. DNA for the CDR3: TGTGCCAGCAGCGTCGGGACCCGGAGCGGTTCCGATACGCAGTATTTT. The rearrangement joins TRBV9 to TRBJ2-3; perhaps D is TRBD1 or TRBD2 (5 bases each). CDR1 is SGDLS, CDR2 YYNGEE, per germline. Trimming removed 2 bases at V and 6 bases at J, with 19 bases between. This CDR3 is built from 16 residues.